These 27 T cell receptor beta chains originate from one sample sequenced in a study of response to subunit inactivated influenza vaccine. TCRdb reprocessed the RT-PCR reads via MiXCR and lists one record per CDR3 protein. The repertoire consists of about 620,000 distinct CDR3 sequences, with about 10% occurring once and the leading ten covering approximately 11%. These data were also reused for a study on T cells expressing NK-cell markers. As that report states: As the method of synthesis, 5'RACE template switching with UMIs yielded TCR beta cDNA.

Sequenced here: PBMCs from blood, sampled on the day of vaccination. The receptors were sampled from a middle-aged man who received an inactivated influenza vaccine.

The chain links TRBV7-8 to TRBJ1-1; D perhaps matches TRBD1 (6 bases). The V gene lost 1 base and the J gene lost 6 bases, with 12 bases spanning the gap. Germline-derived CDR1 and CDR2 are SGHVS and FQNEAQ. The CDR3 has 14 residues. DNA of the CDR3: TGTGCCAGCAGCTTAGAAACAGGGTCATCTGAAGCTTTCTTT. This gives the protein CASSLETGSSEAFF.

The chain combines TRBV7-7 with TRBJ1-1; D uncertain. Trimming stripped 3 bases from V and 0 bases from J, with 5 bases between. The germline CDR1 and CDR2 sequences are SSHAT and FNYEAQ (reference sequence). This CDR3 has 13 residues. The CDR3 spells CASSFNMNTEAFF. CDR3 nucleotides: TGTGCCAGCAGCTTTAATATGAACACTGAAGCTTTCTTT.

The J gene is TRBJ1-5, the V gene TRBV5-5; D may be TRBD1 (6 bases). CDR1 and CDR2 from the germline V gene are SGHKS and YYEKEE (reference sequence). The V end lost 0 bases, the J end lost 7 bases, and 14 bases lay between the germline ends. This CDR3 has 15 amino acids. Here the CDR3 DNA reads TGTGCCAGCAGCTTGGCCGGGGGACAAAAGCAGCCCCAGCATTTT. Its translation is CASSLAGGQKQPQHF.

This chain joins TRBV30 and TRBJ1-5; D is uncertain. Germline lookup yields CDR1 GTSNPN and CDR2 SVGIG (reference sequence). The CDR3 contains 16 residues. Trimming pared 0 bases from V and 7 bases from J, leaving 19 bases between. The CDR3 DNA is TGTGCCTGGAGTGTACGTAGGTCGTATCGAGGACAGCCCCAGCATTTT. It specifies CAWSVRRSYRGQPQHF.

CDR3 bases: TGCGCCAGCAGCCGGCGGACAGGGTCCACCGGGGAGCTGTTTTTT. This encodes CASSRRTGSTGELFF. The V call is TRBV5-1, the J call TRBJ2-2; 8 positions match TRBD1. The CDR3 has 15 amino acids. Germline CDR1 and CDR2: SGHRS and YFSETQ. V lost 4 bases to trimming and J lost 4 bases; unmatched junction nucleotides: 6. The complete variable domain, with remaining parts taken from reference TRBV5-1 and TRBJ2-2, reads KAGVTQTPRYLIKTRGQQVTLSCSPISGHRSVSWYQQTPGQGLQFLFEYFSETQRNKGNFPGRFSGRQFSNSRSEMNVSTLELGDSALYLCASSRRTGSTGELFFGEGSRLTVL.

This clonotype was seen a handful of times. The V gene is TRBV12-3 or TRBV12-4, the J gene TRBJ1-5; D is undetermined. This CDR3 contains 13 residues. V shed 5 bases and J shed 4 bases, with 9 bases lying between them. This chain's CDR3 is CASSATENQPQHF. CDR3 DNA sequence: TGTGCCAGCAGTGCTACAGAGAATCAGCCCCAGCATTTT.

This chain joins TRBV20-1 and TRBJ2-2; 7 bases agree with TRBD2. Germline-derived CDR1 and CDR2 are DFQATT and SNEGSKA (reference sequence). J was trimmed by 4 bases and V by 3 bases; bases with no gene match: 5. The CDR3 is made up of 14 amino acids. The CDR3 DNA reads TGCAGTGCTAGGGCCAGCGGGGCCACCGGGGAGCTGTTTTTT. Its translation is CSARASGATGELFF.

The chain combines TRBV6-1 with TRBJ2-1; 8 bases are a match to TRBD1. Per germline, CDR1 MNHNS and CDR2 SASEGT. The CDR3 length is 16 residues. After removal of 6 bases from V and 0 bases from J, the junction contained 7 bases not matched to a gene. In nucleotides, the CDR3 is TGTGCCAGCAGACGACAGGGGATAAGCTCCTACAATGAGCAGTTCTTC. Translated: CASRRQGISSYNEQFF.

The V and J genes are TRBV2 and TRBJ2-1; TRBD1 aligns across 12 bases. The CDR3 sequence is 14 residues long. V gave up 8 bases and J gave up 7 bases; unmatched junction bases: 6. CDR1 is SNHLY, CDR2 FYNNEI, per germline. The CDR3 nucleotides read TGTGCCAGCGAGGGACAGGGGGCAAATAATGAGCAGTTCTTC. Protein: CASEGQGANNEQFF.

This clonotype was picked up many times. This chain joins TRBV5-1 and TRBJ2-1, with D unresolved. This CDR3 comprises 14 residues. Germline V CDR1 and CDR2: SGHRS, YFSETQ. The V end was cut by 1 base, the J end by 8 bases, with 13 bases between. The CDR3, as DNA: TGCGCCAGCAGCTTGAAGGCCTCCAACCATGAGCAGTTCTTC. Translation gives CASSLKASNHEQFF. Together with reference TRBV5-1 and TRBJ2-1, the CDR3 gives the full variable domain: KAGVTQTPRYLIKTRGQQVTLSCSPISGHRSVSWYQQTPGQGLQFLFEYFSETQRNKGNFPGRFSGRQFSNSRSEMNVSTLELGDSALYLCASSLKASNHEQFFGPGTRLTVL.

This clonotype has only a few counts. This chain joins TRBV20-1 and TRBJ2-3, with 9 bases aligning to TRBD2. This CDR3 is 16 amino acids long. The germline V gene encodes CDR1 DFQATT and CDR2 SNEGSKA (reference sequence). The ends lost 5 bases at V and 2 bases at J; junction bases unmatched: 11. The CDR3 region has the DNA TGCAGTGCTGGACCTTCTAGCGGGGTTATCACAGATACGCAGTATTTT. It yields the protein CSAGPSSGVITDTQYF.

This clonotype was picked up a small number of times. The chain carries TRBV28 and TRBJ1-3, with D perhaps matching TRBD1 (5 bases). Germline V CDR1 and CDR2: MDHEN, SYDVKM. The length of the CDR3 is 14 residues. Trimming pared 5 bases from V and 3 bases from J, leaving 11 bases between. The CDR3 nucleotides read TGTGCCAGCAGTCCCGGGACCCTTGGAAACACCATATATTTT. Amino acids: CASSPGTLGNTIYF.

A few counts support this clonotype. Written as DNA, the CDR3 is TGCGCCAGCAGCTTGCTAGGGAGATTCAACGAGCAGTACTTC. Translation: CASSLLGRFNEQYF. This rearrangement joins TRBV5-1 to TRBJ2-7; maybe TRBD2 (5 bases). Germline CDR1 and CDR2: SGHRS and YFSETQ. The length of the CDR3 is 14 residues. V was shortened by 1 base and J by 5 bases, with 13 bases between the two germline ends.

This clonotype was picked up many times. The V gene is TRBV15, the J gene TRBJ1-5, with D perhaps matching TRBD1 (6 bases). Per the germline V gene, CDR1 is LNHNV and CDR2 is YYDKDF (reference sequence). This CDR3 is 15 amino acids long. Trimming cost V 0 bases and J 3 bases, with 9 bases left between them. CDR3 in DNA: TGTGCCACCAGCAGAGACGGACAGAACAATCAGCCCCAGCATTTT. This sequence encodes CATSRDGQNNQPQHF.

The table lists this clonotype with a few counts. This chain links TRBV4-3 with TRBJ2-3, with 11 bases identical to TRBD1. Trimming removed 5 bases from V and 5 bases from J; junction bases left unmatched: 12. The V gene's germline CDR1 is LGHNA and CDR2 YSLEER. There are 17 residues in the CDR3. CDR3 in amino acids: CASSYLLGQGAGDTQYF. DNA for the CDR3: TGCGCCAGCAGCTATCTTCTAGGACAGGGGGCAGGAGATACGCAGTATTTT.

The genes are TRBV20-1 and TRBJ1-1; D call uncertain. V shed 2 bases and J shed 0 bases, with 4 bases lying between them. Looked up from germline, CDR1 is DFQATT and CDR2 is SNEGSKA (reference sequence). This CDR3 has 12 amino acids. CDR3 in amino acids: CSARSMNTEAFF. The CDR3 DNA sequence: TGCAGTGCTAGAAGCATGAACACTGAAGCTTTCTTT.

The V gene is TRBV3-1, the J gene TRBJ2-5; no reliable D call. Germline CDR1 LGHDT, CDR2 YNNKEL (reference sequence). Trimming shortened V by 4 bases and J by 5 bases, and 11 bases separated the two germline ends. This CDR3 has 13 residues. This CDR3 reads CASSLSIGETQYF. The CDR3, as DNA: TGTGCCAGCAGCCTCTCGATTGGGGAGACCCAGTACTTC.

The chain uses TRBV28 and TRBJ1-1; perhaps TRBD1 as D (6 bases). Trimming cost V 6 bases and J 7 bases, with 15 bases left between them. Germline loops: CDR1 MDHEN, CDR2 SYDVKM. This CDR3 is built from 13 residues. The DNA of the CDR3 is TGTGCCAGCAGCCGCGTCACAGGGCTTGAAGCTTTCTTT. It specifies CASSRVTGLEAFF.

This clonotype showed up just a few times. The CDR3 DNA reads as TGTGCCAGCAGCAAATGGAGGGACGGCAAAGGACTAGCGGGGGTAGATACGCAGTATTTT. It is translated as CASSKWRDGKGLAGVDTQYF. The chain links TRBV21-1 to TRBJ2-3; the table assigns TRBD2, which was not confirmed against the DNA. TRBV21-1 is noted as a pseudogene. There are 20 residues in the CDR3.

The chain combines TRBV29-1 with TRBJ2-2; D ambiguous. In germline, CDR1 is SQVTM, CDR2 ANQGSEA. This CDR3 is 13 amino acids long. Trimming left V 3 bases short and J 2 bases short, with 7 bases between. This CDR3 reads CSVDRSNTGELFF. The CDR3 nucleotides read TGCAGCGTTGACCGCAGCAACACCGGGGAGCTGTTTTTT.

The CDR3 DNA follows: TGTGCCAGCTCACAACTACAGGGGCCTCAAGAGACCCAGTACTTC. Translated: CASSQLQGPQETQYF. The V and J genes are TRBV18 and TRBJ2-5, with 7 nucleotides matching TRBD1. The junction had 7 bases not matched to a gene; V was cut back by 4 bases and J by 2 bases. The CDR3 loop spans 15 amino acids. Germline assignment: CDR1 KGHSH and CDR2 LQKENI. The full variable domain, rest sourced from reference TRBV18 and TRBJ2-5, is NAGVMQNPRHLVRRRGQEARLRCSPMKGHSHVYWYRQLPEEGLKFMVYLQKENIIDESGMPKERFSAEFPKEGPSILRIQQVVRGDSAAYFCASSQLQGPQETQYFGPGTRLLVL.

This clonotype occurred once. An end of the junction does not agree with germline; a read error may underlie this. This chain connects TRBV2 to TRBJ2-1; 8 bases fit TRBD2. CDR1 and CDR2 (germline): SNHLY, FYNNEI. The CDR3 covers 16 residues. CDR3 in amino acids: CASSAQTGGRYHEQFF. For the CDR3, the DNA is TGTGCCAGCAGCGCACAAACGGGAGGGCGCTACCATGAGCAGTTCTTC. Filled out from reference TRBV2 and TRBJ2-1, the complete variable domain reads EPEVTQTPSHQVTQMGQEVILRCVPISNHLYFYWYRQILGQKVEFLVSFYNNEISEKSEIFDDQFSVERPDGSNFTLKIRSTKLEDSAMYFCASSAQTGGRYHEQFFGPGTRLTVL.

The sample holds many counts of this clonotype. V usage is TRBV24-1 and J usage is TRBJ2-1; 10 nucleotides agree with TRBD1. The CDR3 is made up of 15 amino acids. With 9 bases clipped from V and 0 bases from J, the junction kept 4 bases outside the gene matches. Per germline, CDR1 KGHDR and CDR2 SFDVKD. The DNA for the CDR3 is TGTGCCACCCGAGGACAGGGGGACTCCTACAATGAGCAGTTCTTC. This encodes CATRGQGDSYNEQFF.

The V and J genes are TRBV5-1 and TRBJ2-1, with D perhaps given as TRBD1 or TRBD2 (6 bases each). Per germline, CDR1 SGHRS and CDR2 YFSETQ. V was clipped by 4 bases and J by 9 bases, with 20 bases between them. The CDR3 runs 15 residues. The CDR3 loop is CASSPSGPGASEQFF. The CDR3 DNA is TGCGCCAGCAGCCCTAGTGGTCCGGGGGCTTCTGAGCAGTTCTTC.

The table lists this clonotype with a few counts. The V gene is TRBV5-1, the J gene TRBJ2-3; a weak D match, TRBD2 (5 bases). Germline CDR1 and CDR2: SGHRS and YFSETQ. Trimming took off 1 base at V and 2 bases at J, with 14 bases between the two ends. The CDR3 loop spans 16 amino acids. For the CDR3, the DNA is TGCGCCAGCAGCTTGTCGCAACTCGGGGACACAGATACGCAGTATTTT. As protein: CASSLSQLGDTDTQYF.

This clonotype has more than one count but fewer than ten. The chain has TRBV29-1 and TRBJ2-7; TRBD2 agrees at 9 bases. The CDR3 length is 14 residues. In germline, CDR1 is SQVTM, CDR2 ANQGSEA. Losses at the gene ends were 7 bases for V and 0 bases for J; bases not matched to a gene: 7. The CDR3: CSATNSGSSYEQYF. CDR3 sequence (DNA): TGCAGCGCCACGAATAGCGGGAGCTCCTACGAGCAGTACTTC.

This clonotype was picked up a small number of times. This rearrangement joins TRBV20-1 to TRBJ2-7; a possible D gene is TRBD2 (5 bases). CDR1 is DFQATT and CDR2 is SNEGSKA in the germline V gene (reference sequence). V lost 3 bases and J lost 4, with 16 bases in between. This CDR3 contains 14 residues. For the CDR3, the DNA is TGCAGTGCTAGCCCGGGAACCCGAGAGTACGAGCAGTACTTC. It encodes CSASPGTREYEQYF.